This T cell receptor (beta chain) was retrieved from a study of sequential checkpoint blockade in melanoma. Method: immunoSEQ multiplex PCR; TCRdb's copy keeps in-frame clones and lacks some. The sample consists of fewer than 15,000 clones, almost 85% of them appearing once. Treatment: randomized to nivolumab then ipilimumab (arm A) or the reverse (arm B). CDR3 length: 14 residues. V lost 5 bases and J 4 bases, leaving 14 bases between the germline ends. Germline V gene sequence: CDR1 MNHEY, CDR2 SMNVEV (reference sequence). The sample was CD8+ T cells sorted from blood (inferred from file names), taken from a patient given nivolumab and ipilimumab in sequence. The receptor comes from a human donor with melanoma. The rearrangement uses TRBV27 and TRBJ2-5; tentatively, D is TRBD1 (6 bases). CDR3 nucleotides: TGTGCCAGCAGTCTCCGGTGGGGGCGAGAGACCCAGTACTTC. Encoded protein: CASSLRWGRETQYF.